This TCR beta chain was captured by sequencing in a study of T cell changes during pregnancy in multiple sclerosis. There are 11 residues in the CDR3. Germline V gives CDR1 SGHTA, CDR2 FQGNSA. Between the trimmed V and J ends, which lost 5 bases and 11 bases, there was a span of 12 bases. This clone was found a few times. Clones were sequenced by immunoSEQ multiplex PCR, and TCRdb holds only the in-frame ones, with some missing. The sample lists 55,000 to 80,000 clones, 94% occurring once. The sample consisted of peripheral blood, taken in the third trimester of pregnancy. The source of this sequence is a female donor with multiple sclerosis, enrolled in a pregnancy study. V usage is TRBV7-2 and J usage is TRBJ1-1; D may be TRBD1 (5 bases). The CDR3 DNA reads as TGTGCCAGCAGCCTCGACAGCTGGGCTTTCTTT. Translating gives CASSLDSWAFF.